This T cell receptor beta chain stems from a study of blood T cell repertoires in COVID-19. The CDR3 loop spans 17 amino acids. V gave up 0 bases and J gave up 0 bases, with 10 bases separating them. CDR1 SGHRS and CDR2 YFSETQ come from the germline V gene. The protocol was immunoSEQ multiplex PCR, while the TCRdb copy is restricted to in-frame clones and leaves out a portion. The table has 100,000 to 150,000 clones, roughly 85% seen once; the top ten hold just under 25%. This clone has just one count. Sequenced material: peripheral blood. This TCR derives from a human donor in a cohort sampled during active COVID-19. This chain connects TRBV5-1 to TRBJ1-6; perhaps TRBD1 as D (5 bases). CDR3 in amino acids: CASSLGGRSSYNSPLHF. The CDR3 DNA follows: TGCGCCAGCAGCTTGGGGGGCCGGAGCTCCTATAATTCACCCCTCCACTTT.